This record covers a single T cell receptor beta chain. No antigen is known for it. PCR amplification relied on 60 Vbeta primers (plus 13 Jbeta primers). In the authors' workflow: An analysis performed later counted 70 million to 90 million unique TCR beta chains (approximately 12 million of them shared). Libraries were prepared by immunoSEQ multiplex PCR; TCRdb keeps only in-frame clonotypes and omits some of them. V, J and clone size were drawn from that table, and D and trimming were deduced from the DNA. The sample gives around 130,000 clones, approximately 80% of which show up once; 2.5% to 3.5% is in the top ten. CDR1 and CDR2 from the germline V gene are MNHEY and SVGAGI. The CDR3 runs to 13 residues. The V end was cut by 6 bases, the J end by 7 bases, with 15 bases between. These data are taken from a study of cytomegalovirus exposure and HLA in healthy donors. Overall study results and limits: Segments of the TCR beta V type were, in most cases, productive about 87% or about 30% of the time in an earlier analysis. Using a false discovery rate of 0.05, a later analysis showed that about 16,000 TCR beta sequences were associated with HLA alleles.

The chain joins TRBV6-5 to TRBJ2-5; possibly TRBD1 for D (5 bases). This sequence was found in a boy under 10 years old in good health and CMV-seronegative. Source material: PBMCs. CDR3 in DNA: TGTGCCAGCAGCCCGGACACGGACGGGACCCAGTACTTC. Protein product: CASSPDTDGTQYF.